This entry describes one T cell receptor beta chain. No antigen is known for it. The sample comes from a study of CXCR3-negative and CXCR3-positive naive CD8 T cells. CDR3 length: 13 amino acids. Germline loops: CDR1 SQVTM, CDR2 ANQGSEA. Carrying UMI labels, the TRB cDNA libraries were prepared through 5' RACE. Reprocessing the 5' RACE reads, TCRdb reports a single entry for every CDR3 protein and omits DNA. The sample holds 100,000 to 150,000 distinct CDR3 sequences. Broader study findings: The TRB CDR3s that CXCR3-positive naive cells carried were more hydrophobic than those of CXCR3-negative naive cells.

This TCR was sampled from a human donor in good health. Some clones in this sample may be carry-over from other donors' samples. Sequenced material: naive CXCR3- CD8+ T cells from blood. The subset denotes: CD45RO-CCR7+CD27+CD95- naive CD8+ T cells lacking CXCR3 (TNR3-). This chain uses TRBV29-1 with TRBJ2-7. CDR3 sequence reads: CSVESGDYYEQYF.